The present T cell receptor (beta chain) was sequenced within a study of spatial heterogeneity in lung cancer. Study-wide results and caveats: Among blood samples, ubiquitous expanded tumor TCRs appeared more at resection than at follow-up.

Each CDR3 protein is one row after TCRdb ran MiXCR on the 5' RACE reads. The sample data list 47 distinct CDR3 sequences. This clonotype was seen more than once but under ten times. The target antigen is unknown. In a library made to pick up alpha chains, this beta chain is a stray read with a size that means little. Time point described: sample taken at primary tumor resection. TCRs were sequenced from unsorted whole RNA of tumor, nontumor lung or PBMC. Germline loops: CDR1 SGHVS, CDR2 FQNEAQ. The CDR3 extends over 15 amino acids. The ends were cut back, 1 base at V and 3 bases at J, with 13 bases in the middle.

V and J are TRBV7-8 and TRBJ2-7; D ambiguous. The source was PBMCs, collected at surgery. The sequence came from a female donor with early-stage non-small cell lung cancer. The CDR3, as DNA: TGTGCCAGCAGCTTAGGCCCGCAAGGAAGCTACGAGCAGTACTTC. Protein sequence: CASSLGPQGSYEQYF.